Below, one T cell receptor (beta chain) is given with its context. Antigen unknown. After re-calling the 5' RACE reads, TCRdb lists one entry per CDR3 protein, DNA absent. The repertoire shows about 460,000 distinct CDR3 sequences; the top ten hold over 1.1%. The sample belongs to a study of T cells expressing NK-cell markers. Study context: Sorted CD3+CD56+NKG2C+, CD3+CD56+NKG2C- and CD3+CD56-NKG2C+ T cells supplied TCR beta repertoires. Just one sequenced donor of eight was HCMV-seronegative, while seven were seropositive. Study-wide findings and caveats: Certain NKG2C+ T cell clones were expanded, and their HCMV specificity remained unclear. The dominant NKG2C+ clonotypes represented about 1.0-7.5% of CD8+ T cells in over 5 donors.

CDR3 length: 14 amino acids. Looked up from germline, CDR1 is SGHTA and CDR2 is FQGTGA. The receptor was isolated from a woman in her fifties or sixties in good health. Sequenced material: blood T cells: a sorted CD56 or NKG2C T cell subset, CD4+ or CD8+ T cells, or bulk PBMC T cells (not recorded which). The chain combines TRBV7-3 with TRBJ2-2; TCRdb names TRBD1, which stays unverified in the absence of DNA. The CDR3 loop reads CASSLNRGAGELFF.